This passage covers 32 T cell receptor beta chains from one sample sequenced in a study of T cell repertoires in cytomegalovirus infection. TCRdb recomputed calls from the reads with MiXCR, one row per CDR3 protein. The sample lists some 270,000 distinct CDR3 sequences; 22% were seen once. No antigen has been assigned to these receptors. This specimen was cultured PBMCs, taken from culture after CMV antigen stimulation. The receptors stem from a human donor in good health (CMV status not recorded). Some clones in this sample may be carry-over from other donors' samples.

This clonotype was detected only a few times. J is TRBJ2-7 and V is TRBV4-1; D call uncertain. V was pared by 2 bases and J by 5 bases, with 10 bases between. This CDR3 has 13 amino acids. In germline, CDR1 is MGHRA, CDR2 YSYEKL. CDR3 loop: CASSQIKGNEQYV. Written as DNA, the CDR3 is TGCGCCAGCAGCCAAATCAAGGGCAACGAGCAGTACGTC.

This clonotype was observed many times. The rearrangement uses TRBV7-9 and TRBJ2-1; 10 bases align to TRBD2. V was clipped by 8 bases and J by 6 bases; unmatched bases: 7. The length of the CDR3 is 14 residues. Germline V gene lookup returns CDR1 SEHNR and CDR2 FQNEAQ (reference sequence). The CDR3 sequence: CASGNSGRSNEQFF. The CDR3 DNA reads TGTGCCAGCGGAAATAGCGGGAGGAGCAATGAGCAGTTCTTC.

CDR3 amino acids: CASSIDGSSNQPQHF. In nucleotides, the CDR3 is TGTGCCAGTAGTATAGATGGGAGTTCCAATCAGCCCCAGCATTTT. V gene TRBV19 combines with J gene TRBJ1-5; unclear D gene. The V and J ends lost 0 bases and 3 bases respectively, with 9 bases between them. The length of the CDR3 is 15 residues. Per the germline V gene, CDR1 is LNHDA and CDR2 is SQIVND (reference sequence).

The sample holds a few counts of this clonotype. V and J are TRBV12-3 or TRBV12-4 and TRBJ2-5, with D possibly TRBD2 on 6 matching bases. V was cut by 3 bases and J by 2 bases, with 10 bases left in between. The CDR3 is made up of 14 amino acids. The CDR3 nucleotides read TGTGCCAGCAGTTTTCTGCGGGAACAAGAGACCCAGTACTTC. Translation gives CASSFLREQETQYF.

The chain links TRBV28 to TRBJ1-5, with D unresolved. The germline gives CDR1 MDHEN, CDR2 SYDVKM. V was cut by 1 base and J by 4 bases, with 14 bases left in between. The CDR3 loop spans 16 amino acids. As DNA, the CDR3 is TGTGCCAGCAGTTTATTTTCTGGTCCGAGAAATCAGCCCCAGCATTTT. Translated, it gives CASSLFSGPRNQPQHF.

The sample holds many counts of this clonotype. The chain carries TRBV6-5 and TRBJ1-1; D not resolved. From germline, CDR1 is MNHEY and CDR2 SVGAGI. The CDR3 contains 13 residues. The ends were cut back, 2 bases at V and 4 bases at J, with 8 bases in the middle. CDR3 amino acids: CASSYTFGTEAFF. In DNA form, the CDR3 reads TGTGCCAGCAGTTACACCTTCGGCACTGAAGCTTTCTTT.

The chain joins TRBV11-1 to TRBJ2-7; 12 bases map to TRBD2. The CDR3 has 15 amino acids. V shed 4 bases and J 4 bases; nucleotides not matched to a gene: 5. Germline V CDR1 and CDR2: SGHAT, FQDESV (reference sequence). The CDR3 region has the DNA TGTGCCAGCAGCTCACGGACTAGCGGGATATACGAGCAGTACTTC. Translation: CASSSRTSGIYEQYF.

The chain employs TRBV27 and TRBJ1-5; D is uncertain. V was cut by 4 bases and J by 3 bases, with 10 bases left in between. The CDR3 is made up of 14 amino acids. The germline V gene encodes CDR1 MNHEY and CDR2 SMNVEV (reference sequence). The CDR3 nucleotides read TGTGCCAGCAGTTCCCTTGGACCCAATCAGCCCCAGCATTTT. Its translation: CASSSLGPNQPQHF.

The chain joins TRBV20-1 to TRBJ2-7; TRBD2 matches 11 bases. Germline loops: CDR1 DFQATT, CDR2 SNEGSKA (reference sequence). The junction had 10 bases not matched to a gene; V was cut back by 5 bases and J by 7 bases. There are 14 residues in the CDR3. For the CDR3, the DNA is TGCAGTGCTCCCATTAGCGGGGGGGACTGGGAGCAGTACTTC. Translated: CSAPISGGDWEQYF.

This clonotype has just a few counts. The V and J genes are TRBV6-2 or TRBV6-3 and TRBJ2-7; D remains unclear. This CDR3 comprises 13 residues. CDR1 and CDR2 (germline): MNHEY, SVGEGT. V lost 4 bases and J 6 bases, leaving 13 bases between the germline ends. CDR3 sequence: CASSSTPTPEQYV. The CDR3 DNA reads TGTGCCAGCAGTTCAACTCCCACCCCCGAGCAGTACGTC.

This chain links TRBV12-3 or TRBV12-4 with TRBJ2-5; the match to TRBD2 covers 7 bases. Trimming at V came to 5 bases and at J to 1 base, leaving 4 bases not matched to a gene. This CDR3 is built from 14 residues. In DNA form, the CDR3 reads TGTGCCAGCAGTCGGAGCGGGACCCAAGAGACCCAGTACTTC. Translation: CASSRSGTQETQYF.

The J gene is TRBJ2-2, the V gene TRBV10-1, with a possible D match to TRBD2 (5 bases). CDR1 WNHNN and CDR2 SYGVQD come from the germline V gene (reference sequence). Trimming pared 4 bases from V and 4 bases from J, leaving 13 bases between. This CDR3 has 15 residues. CDR3 DNA: TGCGCCAGCAGTGCGACTATGCCAGCCACCGGGGAGCTGTTTTTT. It yields the protein CASSATMPATGELFF.

This clonotype appeared many times. This chain links TRBV7-8 with TRBJ1-1; a weak D match, TRBD1 (5 bases). The germline V gene has CDR1 SGHVS and CDR2 FQNEAQ. V was cut by 8 bases and J by 4 bases, with 17 bases left in between. This CDR3 region has 14 residues. This CDR3 is CASARQLRSTEAFF. DNA for the CDR3: TGTGCCAGCGCCCGACAGTTGAGAAGCACTGAAGCTTTCTTT.

The table lists this clonotype with many counts. V and J are TRBV7-2 and TRBJ2-4, with unresolved D. This CDR3 is built from 12 residues. Germline V gene data show CDR1 as SGHTA and CDR2 as FQGNSA. Trimming pared 5 bases from V and 7 bases from J, leaving 9 bases between. CDR3 coding DNA: TGTGCCAGCAGCCCTGTCAGGAACATTCAGTACTTC. Protein sequence: CASSPVRNIQYF.

This clonotype occurred a few times. The chain is built from TRBV2 and TRBJ1-2; D not resolved. Germline V gene sequence: CDR1 SNHLY, CDR2 FYNNEI. The CDR3 length is 13 residues. The germline V and J ends were trimmed by 4 bases and 4 bases, with 10 bases remaining between them. DNA for the CDR3: TGTGCCAGCAGTGGGCCCCCGAGCTATGGCTACACCTTC. Translation: CASSGPPSYGYTF. The full variable domain, rest sourced from reference TRBV2 and TRBJ1-2, is EPEVTQTPSHQVTQMGQEVILRCVPISNHLYFYWYRQILGQKVEFLVSFYNNEISEKSEIFDDQFSVERPDGSNFTLKIRSTKLEDSAMYFCASSGPPSYGYTFGSGTRLTVV.

This chain connects TRBV12-3 or TRBV12-4 to TRBJ2-1; D is uncertain. The CDR3 runs to 11 residues. V lost 1 base and J 12 bases, leaving 7 bases between the germline ends. CDR3 in amino acids: CASSLGERQFF. The CDR3 DNA reads TGTGCCAGCAGTTTAGGGGAAAGGCAGTTCTTC.

This clonotype was detected many times. This chain links TRBV7-2 with TRBJ2-1; D is unresolved. The ends were cut back, 1 base at V and 5 bases at J, with 9 bases in the middle. Germline lookup yields CDR1 SGHTA and CDR2 FQGNSA. The length of the CDR3 is 14 residues. CDR3 amino acids: CASSLEPGDNEQFF. In DNA form, the CDR3 reads TGTGCCAGCAGCTTAGAACCCGGAGACAATGAGCAGTTCTTC.

This clonotype was detected ten times or more. The J gene is TRBJ2-7, the V gene TRBV28; D perhaps matches TRBD2 (6 bases). V lost 2 bases to trimming and J lost 2 bases, with 10 bases between them. The CDR3 is 14 amino acids. Germline CDR1 is MDHEN and CDR2 is SYDVKM. The CDR3 is CASSLGRQPYEQYF. The CDR3 DNA follows: TGTGCCAGCAGTTTAGGGAGGCAGCCCTACGAGCAGTACTTC.

Many counts were recorded for this clonotype. The chain has TRBV7-2 and TRBJ1-2; a possible D gene is TRBD1 (6 bases). CDR1 and CDR2 from the germline V gene are SGHTA and FQGNSA. The CDR3 spans 16 residues. V was cut by 3 bases and J by 0 bases, with 14 bases left in between. CDR3 sequence reads: CASSLEGGTPNYGYTF. DNA of the CDR3: TGTGCCAGCAGCTTGGAAGGGGGGACTCCTAACTATGGCTACACCTTC.

This chain links TRBV7-3 with TRBJ1-3; D possibly corresponds to TRBD1 (6 bases). The CDR3 sequence is 17 residues long. Germline V gene lookup returns CDR1 SGHTA and CDR2 FQGTGA. Deletions cut 5 bases from V and 2 bases from J, with 19 bases between. CDR3 DNA sequence: TGTGCCAGCAGCCCCACGGACAGCGGAATTGCTGGAAACACCATATATTTT. Its protein product is CASSPTDSGIAGNTIYF.

The chain has TRBV23-1 and TRBJ1-6, with 8 bases matching TRBD1. TRBV23-1 is sorted into the ORF group, with uncertain function. With V trimmed by 6 bases and J by 14 bases, 9 bases remained unmatched. This CDR3 spans 13 amino acids. The CDR3 loop is CASSGQGPRTLHF. In nucleotides, the CDR3 is TGCGCCAGCAGCGGACAGGGACCTAGGACCCTCCACTTT.

The genes are TRBV7-8 and TRBJ1-2; 8 bases line up with TRBD1. V was clipped by 3 bases and J by 4 bases; unmatched bases: 7. This CDR3 is 15 amino acids long. Germline loops: CDR1 SGHVS, CDR2 FQNEAQ. CDR3 protein: CASSLQGALGYGYTF. The CDR3 DNA sequence: TGTGCCAGCAGCTTGCAGGGGGCTCTCGGCTATGGCTACACCTTC.

The chain carries TRBV6-5 and TRBJ1-4, with D perhaps TRBD1 (6 bases). Trimming took off 0 bases at V and 8 bases at J, with 16 bases between the two ends. This CDR3 region has 16 residues. In germline, CDR1 is MNHEY, CDR2 SVGAGI. The CDR3: CASSYSDRFGQEKLFF. CDR3 bases: TGTGCCAGCAGTTACTCTGACAGGTTTGGTCAGGAAAAACTGTTTTTT.

The chain uses TRBV2 and TRBJ2-7, with D hard to call. CDR3 length: 11 amino acids. The V end was cut by 9 bases, the J end by 6 bases, with 12 bases between. CDR1 is SNHLY, CDR2 FYNNEI, per germline. The CDR3 bases are TGTGCCAGTTTACGGACCGGCGAGCAGTACTTC. Residues: CASLRTGEQYF.

The sample holds many counts of this clonotype. The rearrangement joins TRBV24-1 to TRBJ1-2; perhaps TRBD1 as D (5 bases). This CDR3 spans 14 amino acids. With 4 bases removed from V and 3 bases from J, the gap between germline ends came to 11 bases. Germline V lookup: CDR1 KGHDR, CDR2 SFDVKD. CDR3 bases: TGTGCCACCAGTGAGCAGGACAAGGACTATGGCTACACCTTC. Its protein product is CATSEQDKDYGYTF.

This clonotype was detected ten times or more. The J gene is TRBJ2-7, the V gene TRBV7-2; D is unresolved. In germline, CDR1 is SGHTA, CDR2 FQGNSA. V gave up 1 base and J gave up 4 bases, with 8 bases separating them. This CDR3 region has 13 residues. The CDR3 is CASSLGYEYEQYV. The CDR3 DNA follows: TGTGCCAGCAGCTTAGGGTACGAATACGAGCAGTACGTC.

A few counts support this clonotype. V gene TRBV6-5 combines with J gene TRBJ1-1, with D possibly TRBD1 on 5 matching bases. Per germline, CDR1 MNHEY and CDR2 SVGAGI. The CDR3 consists of 15 residues. Trimming took 0 bases from V and 0 from J, leaving 8 bases between them. CDR3 amino acids: CASSYSNRLNTEAFF. In DNA, the CDR3 is TGTGCCAGCAGTTACTCGAACAGGTTGAACACTGAAGCTTTCTTT.

This chain joins TRBV12-3 or TRBV12-4 and TRBJ2-5; TRBD2 aligns across 13 bases. After removal of 1 base from V and 4 bases from J, the junction contained 12 bases not matched to a gene. This CDR3 spans 19 amino acids. CDR3 protein: CASSLVGLAGVVVRETQYF. The CDR3 nucleotides are TGTGCCAGCAGTTTAGTTGGACTAGCGGGAGTTGTAGTCCGAGAGACCCAGTACTTC.

V usage is TRBV2 and J usage is TRBJ2-7, with TRBD1 matching over 7 bases. Germline trimming cut 6 bases from V and 5 bases from J; bases unmatched to any gene: 7. CDR1 SNHLY and CDR2 FYNNEI come from the germline V gene. CDR3 length equals 13 residues. The CDR3 loop is CASRPDRTNEQYV. The DNA of the CDR3 is TGTGCCAGCAGACCGGACAGGACCAACGAGCAGTACGTC.

This clonotype has just a few counts. The chain couples TRBV9 to TRBJ1-2, with D possibly being TRBD1 (6 bases). Looked up from germline, CDR1 is SGDLS and CDR2 is YYNGEE. V shed 4 bases and J shed 2 bases, with 15 bases lying between them. The CDR3 is made up of 15 amino acids. CDR3 bases: TGTGCCAGCAGCCCAAAACCAGACAGGAACTATGGCTACACCTTC. This codes for CASSPKPDRNYGYTF.

The V call is TRBV5-1, the J call TRBJ2-1; TRBD2 matches at 9 bases. CDR3 length equals 17 residues. The germline gives CDR1 SGHRS, CDR2 YFSETQ. Losses at the gene ends were 2 bases for V and 4 bases for J; bases not matched to a gene: 10. The CDR3 bases are TGCGCCAGCAGCTTCGGACTCGGGACTAGCAAGTACAATGAGCAGTTCTTC. This codes for CASSFGLGTSKYNEQFF.

The genes are TRBV19 and TRBJ2-7; tentative D call: TRBD2 (5 bases). This CDR3 is built from 16 residues. Germline values: CDR1 LNHDA, CDR2 SQIVND (reference sequence). Trimming took off 6 bases at V and 0 bases at J, with 18 bases between the two ends. CDR3 in amino acids: CASSLGFNGNSYEQYF. The CDR3 bases are TGTGCCAGTAGCCTCGGGTTCAACGGGAACTCCTACGAGCAGTACTTC.